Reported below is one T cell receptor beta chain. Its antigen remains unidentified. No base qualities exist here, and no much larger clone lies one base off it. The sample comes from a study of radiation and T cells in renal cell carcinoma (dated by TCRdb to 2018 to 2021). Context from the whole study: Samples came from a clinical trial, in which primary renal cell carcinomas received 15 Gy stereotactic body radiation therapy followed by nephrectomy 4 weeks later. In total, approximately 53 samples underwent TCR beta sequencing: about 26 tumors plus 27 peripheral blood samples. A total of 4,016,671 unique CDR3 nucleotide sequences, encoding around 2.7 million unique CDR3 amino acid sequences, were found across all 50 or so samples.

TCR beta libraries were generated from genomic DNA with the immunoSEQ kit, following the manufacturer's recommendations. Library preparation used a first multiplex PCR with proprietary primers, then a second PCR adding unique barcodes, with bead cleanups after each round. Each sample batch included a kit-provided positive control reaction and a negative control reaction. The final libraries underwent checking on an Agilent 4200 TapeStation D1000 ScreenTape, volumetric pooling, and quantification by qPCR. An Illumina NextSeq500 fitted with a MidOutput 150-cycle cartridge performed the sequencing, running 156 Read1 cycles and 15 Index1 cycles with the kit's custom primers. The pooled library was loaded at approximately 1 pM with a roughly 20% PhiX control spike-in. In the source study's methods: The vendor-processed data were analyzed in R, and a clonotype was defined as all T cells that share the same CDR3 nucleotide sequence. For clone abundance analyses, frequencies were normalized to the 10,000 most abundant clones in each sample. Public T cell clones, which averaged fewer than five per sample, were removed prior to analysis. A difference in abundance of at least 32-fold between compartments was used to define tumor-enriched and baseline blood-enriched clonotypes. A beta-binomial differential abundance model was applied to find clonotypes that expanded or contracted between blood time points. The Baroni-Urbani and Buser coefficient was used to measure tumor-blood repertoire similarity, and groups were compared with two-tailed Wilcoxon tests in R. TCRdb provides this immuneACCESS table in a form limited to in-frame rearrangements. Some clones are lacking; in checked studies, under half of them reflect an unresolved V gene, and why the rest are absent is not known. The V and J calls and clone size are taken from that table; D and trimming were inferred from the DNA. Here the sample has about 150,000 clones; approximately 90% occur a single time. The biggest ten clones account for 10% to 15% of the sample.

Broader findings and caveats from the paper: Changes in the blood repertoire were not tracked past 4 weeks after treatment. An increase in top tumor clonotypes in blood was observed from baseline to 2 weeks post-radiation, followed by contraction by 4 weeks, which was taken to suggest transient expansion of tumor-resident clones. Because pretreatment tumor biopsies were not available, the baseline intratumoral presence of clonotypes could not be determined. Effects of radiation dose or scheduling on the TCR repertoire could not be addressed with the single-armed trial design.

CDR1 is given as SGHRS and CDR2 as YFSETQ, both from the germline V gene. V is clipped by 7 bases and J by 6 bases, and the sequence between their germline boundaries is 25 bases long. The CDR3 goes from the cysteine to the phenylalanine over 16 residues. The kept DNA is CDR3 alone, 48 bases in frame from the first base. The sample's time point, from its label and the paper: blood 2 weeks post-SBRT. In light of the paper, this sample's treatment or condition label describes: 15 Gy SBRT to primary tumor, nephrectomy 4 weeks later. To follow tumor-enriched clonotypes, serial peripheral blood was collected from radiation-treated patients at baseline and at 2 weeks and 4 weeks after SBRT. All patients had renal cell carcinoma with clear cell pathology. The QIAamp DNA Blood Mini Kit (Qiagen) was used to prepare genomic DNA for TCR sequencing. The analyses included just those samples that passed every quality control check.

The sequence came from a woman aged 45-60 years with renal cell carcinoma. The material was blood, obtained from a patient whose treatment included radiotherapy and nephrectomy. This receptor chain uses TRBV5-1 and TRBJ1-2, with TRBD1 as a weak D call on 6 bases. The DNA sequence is TGCGCCAGCTCCGCCTCCGGGACATCGGTCGAGGATGGCTACACCTTC. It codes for CASSASGTSVEDGYTF.